This passage covers 27 T cell receptor beta chains from one sample sequenced in a study of shared clonotypes between healthy human individuals. Sequencing was performed with immunoSEQ multiplex PCR; in TCRdb, only in-frame clones are kept and a portion is missing. Of 1,500,000 or so clones in the sample, 98% were seen once. Sequencing used naive CD4+ T cells sorted from blood. The subset was: CD45RA+ positively selected. The receptors were gathered from a man aged 25-40 years in good health.

The chain joins TRBV29-1 to TRBJ2-3; D is perhaps TRBD2 (5 bases). Trimming shortened V by 6 bases and J by 3 bases, and 16 bases separated the two germline ends. Per the germline V gene, CDR1 is SQVTM and CDR2 is ANQGSEA. The length of the CDR3 is 14 residues. The chain's CDR3 is CSVSDSGRTDTQYF. The CDR3, as DNA: TGCAGCGTCTCGGACTCTGGTCGGACAGATACGCAGTATTTT.

V is TRBV11-2 and J is TRBJ2-7; 8 nucleotides agree with TRBD1. V lost 5 bases, J lost 5 bases, and 11 bases stayed unmatched. Germline values: CDR1 SGHAT, CDR2 FQNNGV. This CDR3 has 15 amino acids. The DNA of the CDR3 is TGTGCCAGCAGCACGCGCTTCGGACAGGGCGACGAGCAGTACTTC. This codes for CASSTRFGQGDEQYF.

About this clone: This specimen includes other DNA sequences encoding the same CDR3. The rearrangement uses TRBV19 and TRBJ2-7; D is undetermined. The germline CDR1 and CDR2 sequences are LNHDA and SQIVND (reference sequence). Deletions cut 4 bases from V and 0 bases from J, with 10 bases between. This CDR3 spans 14 amino acids. The CDR3 DNA sequence: TGTGCCAGTAGTACCCCAGGCGGCTCCTACGAGCAGTACTTC. Translated: CASSTPGGSYEQYF. Based on the CDR3 plus reference TRBV19 and TRBJ2-7, the full variable domain is DGGITQSPKYLFRKEGQNVTLSCEQNLNHDAMYWYRQDPGQGLRLIYYSQIVNDFQKGDIAEGYSVSREKKESFPLTVTSAQKNPTAFYLCASSTPGGSYEQYFGPGTRLTVT.

Details on this clone: One end of the junction does not line up with germline, which may come from a read error. V is TRBV6-5 and J is TRBJ2-1; 9 bases agree with TRBD2. CDR3 size: 13 residues. From germline, CDR1 is MNHEY and CDR2 SVGAGI. The CDR3 nucleotides are TGTGCCAGCAGTTACTCGGGTAGCGGGAGTAGCCTCTTC. This gives the protein CASSYSGSGSSLF.

This clone was seen a few times. This chain joins TRBV6-6 and TRBJ2-7, with D maybe TRBD1 (5 bases). The V and J ends lost 4 bases and 4 bases respectively, with 14 bases between them. Per the germline V gene, CDR1 is MNHNY and CDR2 is SVGAGI (reference sequence). CDR3 length equals 14 residues. This CDR3 is CASSSGLEGYEQYF. As DNA, the CDR3 is TGTGCCAGCAGTTCAGGGCTAGAAGGGTACGAGCAGTACTTC.

The V and J genes are TRBV5-5 and TRBJ2-7; D call uncertain. V gave up 3 bases and J gave up 3 bases, with 19 bases separating them. This CDR3 region has 16 residues. Germline-derived CDR1 and CDR2 are SGHKS and YYEKEE (reference sequence). The CDR3 is CASSSSPPLTNYEQYF. The DNA for the CDR3 is TGTGCCAGCAGCTCATCACCCCCGCTAACAAACTACGAGCAGTACTTC.

The genes are TRBV11-2 and TRBJ2-7, with 7 nucleotides matching TRBD2. The CDR3 runs 15 residues. CDR1 SGHAT and CDR2 FQNNGV come from the germline V gene. With 5 bases clipped from V and 0 bases from J, the junction kept 7 bases outside the gene matches. The CDR3 loop reads CASSPRTGGSYEQYF. The CDR3 DNA is TGTGCCAGCAGCCCCCGGACGGGGGGCTCCTACGAGCAGTACTTC.

The V call is TRBV2, the J call TRBJ2-3; 7 bases fit TRBD2. Germline CDR1 SNHLY, CDR2 FYNNEI. Germline trimming cut 3 bases from V and 2 bases from J; bases unmatched to any gene: 5. The length of the CDR3 is 15 residues. CDR3 in amino acids: CASSELRENTDTQYF. The CDR3, as DNA: TGTGCCAGCAGTGAGTTGCGGGAGAACACAGATACGCAGTATTTT.

The chain recombines TRBV2 with TRBJ1-1; TRBD1 aligns across 8 bases. CDR3 length: 14 residues. Germline V gene sequence: CDR1 SNHLY, CDR2 FYNNEI. J gave up 6 bases and V 9 bases, and 12 bases lay outside the gene matches. Here the CDR3 reads CARARAQGASEAFF. For the CDR3, the DNA is TGTGCCAGAGCAAGAGCCCAGGGGGCCTCTGAAGCTTTCTTT. Full variable domain (outside the CDR3, taken from reference TRBV2 and TRBJ1-1): EPEVTQTPSHQVTQMGQEVILRCVPISNHLYFYWYRQILGQKVEFLVSFYNNEISEKSEIFDDQFSVERPDGSNFTLKIRSTKLEDSAMYFCARARAQGASEAFFGQGTRLTVV.

V usage is TRBV10-3 and J usage is TRBJ2-7; 7 bases agree with TRBD1. The CDR3 covers 14 residues. Germline trimming cut 6 bases from V and 2 bases from J; bases unmatched to any gene: 7. The germline V gene has CDR1 ENHRY and CDR2 SYGVKD. CDR3 bases: TGTGCCATCAGCTTAATGGGACAGACCTACGAGCAGTACTTC. Translated: CAISLMGQTYEQYF.

The chain is built from TRBV7-9 and TRBJ2-7; D is undetermined. Trimming left V 2 bases short and J 0 bases short, with 14 bases between. There are 16 residues in the CDR3. Germline V gives CDR1 SEHNR, CDR2 FQNEAQ (reference sequence). Here the CDR3 reads CASSLIFQASSYEQYF. The CDR3 DNA follows: TGTGCCAGCAGCTTAATCTTCCAGGCGAGCTCCTACGAGCAGTACTTC.

This clone was found once. The chain uses TRBV5-1 and TRBJ2-7, with TRBD1 matching 8 bases. Trimming cost V 1 base and J 3 bases; bases outside gene matches: 9. CDR1 is SGHRS and CDR2 is YFSETQ in the germline V gene. There are 16 residues in the CDR3. The chain's CDR3 is CASSLNGQGGFYEQYF. The CDR3 DNA reads TGCGCCAGCAGCTTGAACGGACAGGGTGGCTTCTACGAGCAGTACTTC.

J is TRBJ2-7 and V is TRBV7-7, with D tentatively TRBD1 (6 bases). V was clipped by 5 bases and J by 5 bases, with 19 bases between them. This CDR3 comprises 15 residues. Per the germline V gene, CDR1 is SSHAT and CDR2 is FNYEAQ (reference sequence). CDR3: CASSLGLLGANEQYF. CDR3 in DNA: TGTGCCAGCAGCCTAGGATTATTGGGGGCCAACGAGCAGTACTTC.

In the case of this clone: Other nucleotide sequences in the sample specify the same CDR3. Here the CDR3 reads CASSEAGGGNQPQHF. The CDR3 nucleotides read TGTGCCAGCAGTGAAGCTGGTGGTGGCAATCAGCCCCAGCATTTT. The rearrangement joins TRBV6-1 to TRBJ1-5; no clear D gene. From germline, CDR1 is MNHNS and CDR2 SASEGT. The CDR3 extends over 15 amino acids. V was shortened by 0 bases and J by 2 bases, with 8 bases between the two germline ends.

This chain uses TRBV5-6 with TRBJ1-2, with a weak D call TRBD1 (5 bases). CDR3 length: 16 amino acids. Trimming removed 0 bases at V and 0 bases at J, with 12 bases between. Germline lookup yields CDR1 SGHDT and CDR2 YYEEEE. The CDR3: CASSLAGTEANYGYTF. CDR3 nucleotides: TGTGCCAGCAGCTTGGCTGGGACGGAAGCTAACTATGGCTACACCTTC.

This chain joins TRBV11-2 and TRBJ2-7, with TRBD2 matching 10 bases. Trimming took 5 bases from V and 4 from J; bases not matched to a gene: 14. In germline, CDR1 is SGHAT, CDR2 FQNNGV. The CDR3 runs 17 residues. As DNA, the CDR3 is TGTGCCAGCAGCCGCGGGCGAGCGGGAGGGCCTGTGTACGAGCAGTACTTC. This codes for CASSRGRAGGPVYEQYF.

The chain uses TRBV5-1 and TRBJ1-1; D call uncertain. Trimming took 0 bases from V and 4 from J, leaving 13 bases between them. Germline-derived CDR1 and CDR2 are SGHRS and YFSETQ. The CDR3 contains 15 residues. CDR3 in amino acids: CASSLAFDIGTEAFF. CDR3 DNA: TGCGCCAGCAGCTTGGCCTTTGACATTGGCACTGAAGCTTTCTTT.

The rearrangement links TRBV5-1 to TRBJ2-5, with 9 bases fitting TRBD1. This CDR3 region has 15 residues. V shed 0 bases, J shed 4 bases, and the junction held 4 bases outside the gene matches. The germline V gene has CDR1 SGHRS and CDR2 YFSETQ. CDR3 protein: CASSLAGTGSETQYF. The CDR3, as DNA: TGCGCCAGCAGCTTGGCCGGGACAGGGTCAGAGACCCAGTACTTC.

CDR3 amino acids: CASSSPGAGYGYTF. Here the CDR3 DNA reads TGTGCCAGCAGTTCCCCAGGGGCAGGCTATGGCTACACCTTC. The rearrangement uses TRBV28 and TRBJ1-2, with a tentative D call TRBD1 (6 bases). Trimming took 4 bases from V and 4 from J, leaving 13 bases between them. Germline loops: CDR1 MDHEN, CDR2 SYDVKM. The CDR3 loop spans 14 amino acids.

This chain uses TRBV15 with TRBJ2-1, with 8 bases lining up with TRBD2. CDR1 is LNHNV and CDR2 is YYDKDF in the germline V gene (reference sequence). CDR3 length: 13 amino acids. V trimming: 5 bases; J trimming: 12 bases; junction bases outside the gene matches: 9. The CDR3 DNA sequence: TGTGCCACCAGCCAATTAGCGGGATTGGGGCAGTTCTTC. It encodes CATSQLAGLGQFF. The entire variable domain, with the rest obtained from reference TRBV15 and TRBJ2-1, is as follows: DAMVIQNPRYQVTQFGKPVTLSCSQTLNHNVMYWYQQKSSQAPKLLFHYYDKDFNNEADTPDNFQSRRPNTSFCFLDIRSPGLGDTAMYLCATSQLAGLGQFFGPGTRLTVL.

The CDR3 bases are TGCGCCAGCAGCAAACCGGACACGGGGTTGGACATTCAGTACTTC. Protein: CASSKPDTGLDIQYF. The J gene is TRBJ2-4, the V gene TRBV5-1; D is tentatively TRBD1 or TRBD2 (5 bases each). V was clipped by 4 bases and J by 8 bases, with 19 bases between them. The V gene's germline CDR1 is SGHRS and CDR2 YFSETQ. This CDR3 has 15 amino acids.

The chain recombines TRBV27 with TRBJ2-3; a weak D match, TRBD2 (6 bases). Germline CDR1 MNHEY, CDR2 SMNVEV (reference sequence). V was clipped by 5 bases and J by 1 base, with 16 bases between them. The CDR3 is made up of 16 amino acids. The CDR3 loop is CASSRVAVPRTDTQYF. The DNA of the CDR3 is TGTGCCAGCAGTAGGGTAGCGGTCCCTCGCACAGATACGCAGTATTTT.

The rearrangement uses TRBV5-1 and TRBJ2-1; perhaps D is TRBD1 or TRBD2 (6 bases each). CDR1 is SGHRS, CDR2 YFSETQ, per germline. The CDR3 is 16 amino acids. V dropped 4 bases and J dropped 0 bases, with 14 bases sitting between them. The CDR3: CASSPLGGGSYNEQFF. The CDR3 region has the DNA TGCGCCAGCAGCCCCCTAGGGGGAGGCTCCTACAATGAGCAGTTCTTC.

The chain joins TRBV29-1 to TRBJ2-5; D perhaps matches TRBD1 (6 bases). The CDR3 covers 12 residues. Germline V gives CDR1 SQVTM, CDR2 ANQGSEA. V lost 8 bases to trimming and J lost 3 bases, with 13 bases between them. The CDR3 bases are TGCAGCACGGGACACATAAAAGAGACCCAGTACTTC. This gives the protein CSTGHIKETQYF.

This chain joins TRBV28 and TRBJ1-1, with D possibly TRBD1 on 6 matching bases. CDR3 length: 16 amino acids. Trimming removed 5 bases at V and 1 base at J, with 17 bases between. CDR1 is MDHEN and CDR2 is SYDVKM in the germline V gene. The DNA for the CDR3 is TGTGCCAGCAGTGACCAGGGGTCCTTGTGGAACACTGAAGCTTTCTTT. Translation: CASSDQGSLWNTEAFF.

This clone appeared a single time. The chain couples TRBV7-8 to TRBJ1-5; a weak D match, TRBD1 (6 bases). Germline V gene lookup returns CDR1 SGHVS and CDR2 FQNEAQ. The CDR3 loop spans 17 amino acids. The V gene lost 1 base and the J gene lost 2 bases, with 15 bases spanning the gap. For the CDR3, the DNA is TGTGCCAGCAGCTTAGTGGTCGGCAGGGGAGGCAATCAGCCCCAGCATTTT. Amino acids: CASSLVVGRGGNQPQHF.

The rearrangement joins TRBV29-1 to TRBJ2-5; D could derive from TRBD1 or TRBD2 (6 bases each). This CDR3 region has 14 residues. Germline V CDR1 and CDR2: SQVTM, ANQGSEA. Trimming stripped 0 bases from V and 4 bases from J, with 12 bases between. The CDR3 here is CSVEDFRGGETQYF. CDR3 nucleotide sequence: TGCAGCGTTGAAGACTTCAGGGGAGGAGAGACCCAGTACTTC.